These 8 T cell receptor beta chains originate from one sample sequenced in a study of blood T cell repertoires in COVID-19. Measured with immunoSEQ multiplex PCR; TCRdb has only the in-frame clones, and not every one. The sample shows about 260,000 clones, 80% to 90% of them seen only once. Sequencing input: peripheral blood. The origin of the receptors is a woman aged 40 to 49 who had recovered from COVID-19.

This clone has at least ten counts. The rearrangement uses TRBV15 and TRBJ1-4; TRBD1 aligns across 8 bases. Germline CDR1 reads LNHNV; CDR2 reads YYDKDF (reference sequence). Losses at the gene ends were 0 bases for V and 7 bases for J; bases not matched to a gene: 7. CDR3 length: 16 amino acids. Here the CDR3 reads CATSRDPGQGSEKLFF. The CDR3 DNA follows: TGTGCCACCAGCAGAGATCCCGGACAGGGAAGTGAAAAACTGTTTTTT.

The rearrangement links TRBV19 to TRBJ1-5; the match to TRBD1 covers 12 bases. Germline-derived CDR1 and CDR2 are LNHDA and SQIVND (reference sequence). The trim removed 1 base at V and 3 bases at J, leaving 7 bases unmatched. The CDR3 has 18 residues. In DNA, the CDR3 is TGTGCCAGTAGTATAGCCCCGGGACAGGGGGCTTTCAATCAGCCCCAGCATTTT. Its protein is CASSIAPGQGAFNQPQHF.

The J gene is TRBJ2-1, the V gene TRBV6-5, with TRBD2 matching over 9 bases. CDR1 MNHEY and CDR2 SVGAGI come from the germline V gene. The CDR3 is 14 residues long. The V gene end was trimmed by 5 bases and the J gene end by 12 bases; junction bases not matched to a gene: 11. This CDR3 reads CASSPGLASVRQFF. CDR3 sequence (DNA): TGTGCCAGCAGTCCCGGACTAGCGTCGGTAAGGCAGTTCTTC.

The V call is TRBV4-2, the J call TRBJ1-1; weak D call: TRBD1 (5 bases). CDR3 size: 17 residues. The V end was cut by 4 bases, the J end by 1 base, with 19 bases between. Germline assignment: CDR1 LGHNA and CDR2 YNFKEQ. Here the CDR3 DNA reads TGTGCCAGCAGCCGAGAACAGAGGCGGGACGAGAACACTGAAGCTTTCTTT. It specifies CASSREQRRDENTEAFF.

The chain is built from TRBV5-1 and TRBJ2-3, with TRBD1 identical over 8 bases. Losses at the gene ends were 0 bases for V and 0 bases for J; bases not matched to a gene: 9. Germline V CDR1 and CDR2: SGHRS, YFSETQ. CDR3 length: 18 residues. The CDR3 DNA sequence: TGCGCCAGCAGCTTGGGGACAGGGCCGGGAACTAGCACAGATACGCAGTATTTT. This codes for CASSLGTGPGTSTDTQYF.

The chain recombines TRBV7-3 with TRBJ1-1; 10 bases fit TRBD1. Germline CDR1 reads SGHTA; CDR2 reads FQGTGA. V trimming: 4 bases; J trimming: 1 base; junction bases outside the gene matches: 3. This CDR3 spans 15 amino acids. CDR3 DNA: TGTGCCAGCAGCTCCGGGACAGGGGAGAACACTGAAGCTTTCTTT. Protein: CASSSGTGENTEAFF.

This clone was seen a handful of times. This chain links TRBV11-3 with TRBJ2-7, with TRBD1 matching over 8 bases. The CDR3 runs 15 residues. J was trimmed by 3 bases and V by 1 base; bases with no gene match: 5. Germline V CDR1 and CDR2: SGHNT, YENEEA. This chain's CDR3 is CASSLGQGSNYEQYF. The CDR3 nucleotides read TGTGCCAGCAGCTTAGGACAGGGGTCCAACTACGAGCAGTACTTC.

This clone appeared a single time. The chain links TRBV7-9 to TRBJ2-3; D is undetermined. V lost 5 bases and J lost 2, with 11 bases in between. This CDR3 comprises 14 residues. CDR1 is SEHNR, CDR2 FQNEAQ, per germline (reference sequence). CDR3 sequence: CASSPRRTTDTQYF. For the CDR3, the DNA is TGTGCCAGCAGCCCTAGGCGAACCACAGATACGCAGTATTTT.